Listed below are T cell receptor beta chains from one sample, sequenced in a study of T cell repertoires in cytomegalovirus infection. In TCRdb, the reads were re-called with MiXCR into one record per CDR3 protein. The data hold tens of thousands of distinct CDR3 sequences, with roughly a fifth observed a single time. These TCRs are of unknown antigen specificity. Sequenced here: CD8+ T cells from cultured PBMCs, sampled from culture after CMV antigen stimulation. The origin of the receptors is a human donor in good health (CMV status not recorded). Some clones in this sample may be carry-over from other donors' samples. CDR3s include the opening cysteine and the closing phenylalanine or tryptophan. Fields, in order: V gene, J gene, clone size, D gene, CDR3 protein, CDR3 DNA. A D gene is named only where the DNA matches it firmly. For some rows the clone size is stated as once, few or many, or as a class when expanded; others skip it.

TRBV7-2	TRBJ1-6	few	TRBD1	CASSSLDRVDSPLHF	TGTGCCAGCAGCTCCCTAGACAGGGTGGATTCACCCCTCCACTTT
TRBV7-2	TRBJ2-3	NA	NA	CASSLALDSSTDTQYF	TGTGCCAGCAGCTTAGCGTTGGACAGCAGCACAGATACGCAGTATTTT
TRBV11-2	TRBJ2-5	NA	NA	CASSFSGAQYF	TGTGCCAGCAGCTTCTCCGGGGCCCAGTACTTC
TRBV7-7	TRBJ2-5	NA	NA	CASSLEQGHETQYF	TGTGCCAGCAGCTTAGAGCAGGGGCACGAGACCCAGTACTTC
TRBV11-2	TRBJ1-6	NA	NA	CASSDALPDSPLHF	TGTGCCAGCAGCGATGCCCTTCCGGATTCACCCCTCCACTTT
TRBV27	TRBJ2-5	NA	NA	CASSLGARRTQYF	TGTGCCAGCAGTTTAGGTGCCCGACGGACCCAGTACTTC
TRBV27	TRBJ1-1	many	NA	CASSFGKGRGTEAFF	TGTGCCAGCAGTTTCGGCAAGGGACGGGGCACTGAAGCTTTCTTT
TRBV29-1	TRBJ1-5	NA	TRBD1	CSVATGTGVDQPQHF	TGCAGCGTGGCTACCGGGACAGGGGTGGATCAGCCCCAGCATTTT
TRBV6-5	TRBJ1-1	few	NA	CASRMNTEAFF	TGTGCCAGCAGGATGAACACTGAAGCTTTCTTT
TRBV7-2	TRBJ1-1	many	TRBD1	CASSPQGAVTEAFF	TGTGCCAGCAGCCCACAGGGGGCCGTCACTGAAGCTTTCTTT
TRBV20-1	TRBJ2-5	NA	NA	CSAKIQSLPRTQYF	TGCAGTGCTAAAATTCAGAGTCTCCCCAGGACCCAGTACTTC
TRBV19	TRBJ2-3	few	TRBD2	CASRITTSGGADTQYF	TGTGCCAGTAGGATCACCACTAGCGGGGGGGCAGATACGCAGTATTTT
TRBV7-9	TRBJ2-3	few	TRBD2	CASSSRASGNTDTQYF	TGTGCCAGCAGCAGCAGGGCTAGCGGGAACACAGATACGCAGTATTTT
TRBV20-1	TRBJ2-5	few	TRBD2	CSATLADLPQETQYF	TGCAGTGCCACCCTAGCGGACTTACCTCAAGAGACCCAGTACTTC
TRBV5-4	TRBJ2-7	few	TRBD1	CASSHRQGVYRSYEQYF	TGTGCCAGCAGCCACCGACAGGGGGTCTACCGCTCCTACGAGCAGTACTTC
TRBV4-1	TRBJ2-1	NA	NA	CASSQEVGSYNEQFF	TGCGCCAGCAGCCAAGAGGTCGGCTCCTACAATGAGCAGTTCTTC
TRBV12-3/TRBV12-4	TRBJ2-7	NA	TRBD2	CASSQALAGGPTAYEQYF	TGTGCCAGCAGCCAGGCCCTAGCGGGGGGTCCTACCGCCTACGAGCAGTACTTC
TRBV7-6	TRBJ1-5	few	NA	CASSLGQGFNQPQHF	TGTGCCAGCAGCTTAGGGCAGGGATTCAATCAGCCCCAGCATTTT
TRBV7-2	TRBJ2-7	many	TRBD1	CASSRGQGQYEQYF	TGTGCCAGCAGCCGAGGACAGGGGCAGTACGAGCAGTACTTC
TRBV10-3	TRBJ2-7	many	NA	CAISESDSPYEQYF	TGTGCCATCAGTGAGTCGGACAGCCCCTACGAGCAGTACTTC
TRBV7-2	TRBJ1-1	few	NA	CASSLRGAGNTEAFF	TGTGCCAGCAGCTTAAGGGGGGCGGGCAACACTGAAGCTTTCTTT
TRBV29-1	TRBJ2-3	NA	TRBD2	CSSSGGGTSTDTQYF	TGCAGCTCCTCGGGGGGGGGAACTAGCACAGATACGCAGTATTTT
TRBV29-1	TRBJ2-5	NA	NA	CSAWGRETQYF	TGCAGCGCTTGGGGAAGGGAGACCCAGTACTTC
TRBV6-8	TRBJ2-3	NA	NA	CASSRNYPDTQYF	TGTGCCAGCAGCCGTAACTACCCAGATACGCAGTATTTT
TRBV7-9	TRBJ2-3	NA	NA	CASSRTTDTQYF	TGTGCCAGCAGCAGAACCACAGATACGCAGTATTTT
TRBV6-2/TRBV6-3	TRBJ2-2	NA	NA	CASSSDSNTGELFF	TGTGCCAGCAGCTCAGACAGTAACACCGGGGAGCTGTTTTTT
TRBV4-2	TRBJ2-5	NA	NA	CASSQTTGAGSKETQYF	TGTGCCAGCAGCCAAACCACTGGGGCCGGTAGCAAAGAGACCCAGTACTTC
TRBV28	TRBJ2-2	few	TRBD2	CASSFSGDTGELFF	TGTGCCAGCAGTTTTAGCGGGGACACCGGGGAGCTGTTTTTT
TRBV10-3	TRBJ1-1	NA	NA	CAVLGTSATEAFF	TGTGCCGTCCTCGGGACATCTGCAACTGAAGCTTTCTTT
TRBV24-1	TRBJ2-3	few	NA	CATSSPASDSAFPDTQYF	TGTGCCACCAGTTCCCCTGCCTCGGACTCGGCTTTTCCAGATACGCAGTATTTT
TRBV10-3	TRBJ2-1	many	NA	CAISELERSYNEQFF	TGTGCCATCAGTGAGTTGGAGCGGTCCTACAATGAGCAGTTCTTC
TRBV7-8	TRBJ2-3	NA	TRBD2	CASSVVRTSLGTDTQYF	TGTGCCAGCAGCGTTGTGAGGACTAGCCTTGGCACAGATACGCAGTATTTT
TRBV7-9	TRBJ2-1	NA	NA	CASSQGAYEQFF	TGTGCCAGCAGCCAAGGAGCTTACGAGCAGTTCTTC
TRBV20-1	TRBJ2-7	NA	NA	CSASGHLTSYEQYF	TGCAGTGCTTCGGGACACTTAACCTCCTACGAGCAGTACTTC
TRBV6-5	TRBJ1-1	many	NA	CASSYSGRGNTEAFF	TGTGCCAGCAGTTACTCGGGCAGGGGGAACACTGAAGCTTTCTTT
TRBV6-1	TRBJ2-2	many	NA	CASTFNSQGGGTGELFF	TGTGCCAGCACCTTTAACTCCCAAGGGGGGGGGACCGGGGAGCTGTTTTTT
TRBV7-2	TRBJ2-1	NA	NA	CASSLTGELYNEQFF	TGTGCCAGCAGCTTAACGGGGGAACTCTACAATGAGCAGTTCTTC
TRBV5-6	TRBJ2-1	many	NA	CASSPPRTAPYNEQFF	TGTGCCAGCAGCCCTCCCCGGACGGCTCCCTACAATGAGCAGTTCTTC
TRBV6-2/TRBV6-3	TRBJ2-5	NA	TRBD2	CASSYGAGDQETQYF	TGTGCCAGCAGTTATGGAGCGGGGGACCAAGAGACCCAGTACTTC
TRBV7-2	TRBJ2-7	NA	NA	CASSFAQSYEQYF	TGTGCCAGCAGCTTCGCACAGAGCTACGAGCAGTACTTC
TRBV9	TRBJ2-2	NA	NA	CASSPRGTTGELFF	TGTGCCAGCAGCCCCAGGGGCACCACCGGGGAGCTGTTTTTT
TRBV6-5	TRBJ2-1	NA	NA	CASSYSLEYGYNEQFF	TGTGCCAGCAGTTACTCGCTCGAGTATGGATACAATGAGCAGTTCTTC
TRBV9	TRBJ1-2	few	NA	CASSDRANYGYTF	TGTGCCAGCAGCGACCGGGCTAACTATGGCTACACCTTC
TRBV27	TRBJ2-5	NA	NA	CASSLTSGLLETQYF	TGTGCCAGCAGTTTAACATCCGGGCTCCTGGAGACCCAGTACTTC
TRBV6-2/TRBV6-3	TRBJ2-3	NA	TRBD2	CASSPLAGAPDTQYF	TGTGCCAGCAGTCCTCTAGCGGGAGCTCCAGATACGCAGTATTTT
TRBV7-3	TRBJ2-4	few	NA	CASSLEGGSDIQYF	TGTGCCAGCAGCTTAGAGGGGGGTTCGGACATTCAGTACTTC
TRBV6-2/TRBV6-3	TRBJ1-1	NA	NA	CASSKTGVKAFF	TGTGCCAGCAGTAAGACCGGTGTGAAAGCTTTCTTT
TRBV24-1	TRBJ1-5	NA	TRBD1	CATSGGTGGDFQPQHF	TGTGCCACCAGTGGCGGGACAGGGGGCGACTTTCAGCCCCAGCATTTT
TRBV11-2	TRBJ2-1	NA	NA	CASSGGGANEQFF	TGTGCCAGCAGCGGGGGTGGGGCCAATGAGCAGTTCTTC
TRBV14	TRBJ2-7	many	TRBD1	CASSVRDRAIYEQYF	TGTGCCAGCAGCGTCCGGGACAGGGCGATCTACGAGCAGTACTTC
TRBV9	TRBJ2-5	NA	TRBD2	CASSSRRGERAETQYF	TGTGCCAGCAGCTCGCGCCGGGGGGAGCGGGCAGAGACCCAGTACTTC